This T cell receptor beta chain was retrieved from a study of T cell repertoires in cytomegalovirus infection. Study at large: It was the public TCR beta signatures that indicated both CMV infection and matching HLA type. Study-level results: Accumulated public TCR beta family frequency recognized individuals carrying CMV together with the relevant HLA.

Comments on this clonotype: Its antigen is still unknown.

TCRdb re-called the reads through MiXCR, storing one row per CDR3 protein. The sample lists about 890,000 distinct CDR3 sequences, 30% to 40% occurring once. The V gene end was trimmed by 6 bases and the J gene end by 8 bases; junction bases not matched to a gene: 8. The CDR3 sequence is 12 residues long. Germline loops: CDR1 SQVTM, CDR2 ANQGSEA. This clonotype was sampled from a human donor in good health (CMV status not recorded). Some clones in this sample may be carry-over from other donors' samples. The sequences come from cultured CD8+ T cells from PBMCs, collected from culture after CMV antigen stimulation. This chain links TRBV29-1 with TRBJ1-2, with TRBD1 identical over 8 bases. The CDR3 is CSVASRTGGYTF. As DNA, the CDR3 is TGCAGCGTCGCCTCTAGGACAGGGGGCTACACCTTC.